Below are 11 T cell receptor beta chains sequenced from a single sample in a study of response to subunit inactivated influenza vaccine. Via MiXCR, TCRdb re-called the RT-PCR reads, giving one row per CDR3 protein. This sample yields about 800,000 distinct CDR3 sequences, of which approximately 21% are seen a single time; around 9.6% belongs to the top ten. The specimen was PBMCs from blood, collected 4 to 6 days after vaccination. These receptors were collected from a man aged 50-60 years who received an inactivated influenza vaccine.

This clonotype was observed many times. V and J are TRBV12-3 or TRBV12-4 and TRBJ2-1, with 9 bases lining up with TRBD2. V shed 6 bases and J 9 bases; nucleotides not matched to a gene: 6. The CDR3 is 13 amino acids. The CDR3 DNA sequence: TGTGCCAGCAGCCCGGGACTAGCCGTTGAGCAGTTCTTC. Encoded protein: CASSPGLAVEQFF.

This clonotype was counted at least ten times. J is TRBJ2-5 and V is TRBV12-3 or TRBV12-4, with D hard to call. Trimming took off 6 bases at V and 4 bases at J, with 9 bases between the two ends. This CDR3 contains 12 residues. The CDR3 spells CASSSLVETQYF. The CDR3 DNA reads TGTGCCAGCAGCAGCCTCGTAGAGACCCAGTACTTC.

This clonotype was detected only a few times. The chain combines TRBV5-6 with TRBJ2-3; maybe TRBD2 (6 bases). V was pared by 1 base and J by 5 bases, with 8 bases between. Per the germline V gene, CDR1 is SGHDT and CDR2 is YYEEEE. This CDR3 contains 13 residues. CDR3 loop: CASSLRRGDTQYF. Here the CDR3 DNA reads TGTGCCAGCAGCTTGCGGCGGGGAGATACGCAGTATTTT.

The chain joins TRBV28 to TRBJ1-1; a possible D gene is TRBD1 (6 bases). The CDR3 covers 13 residues. Deletions cut 1 base from V and 7 bases from J, with 10 bases between. CDR1 and CDR2 from the germline V gene are MDHEN and SYDVKM. The DNA for the CDR3 is TGTGCCAGCAGTTTATCTGGACAGTTTGAAGCTTTCTTT. This sequence encodes CASSLSGQFEAFF.

There are a few counts of this clonotype. The CDR3 here is CASSDQGTFNYEQYF. The CDR3 DNA reads TGCGCCAGCAGCGATCAAGGGACATTTAACTACGAGCAGTACTTC. The chain is built from TRBV5-1 and TRBJ2-7; TRBD1 might be the D (6 bases). This CDR3 spans 15 amino acids. Germline V gene data show CDR1 as SGHRS and CDR2 as YFSETQ. Trimming left V 4 bases short and J 3 bases short, with 17 bases between.

This chain links TRBV29-1 with TRBJ2-7; the match to TRBD2 covers 9 bases. V lost 3 bases to trimming and J lost 6 bases; unmatched junction nucleotides: 6. Germline loops: CDR1 SQVTM, CDR2 ANQGSEA. This CDR3 region has 13 residues. The CDR3 loop is CSVDSAGGSEQYF. The CDR3 nucleotides are TGCAGCGTTGATTCCGCGGGAGGGAGCGAGCAGTACTTC.

The chain is built from TRBV5-1 and TRBJ2-7; D is unclear. The V gene lost 3 bases and the J gene lost 0 bases, with 10 bases spanning the gap. The germline gives CDR1 SGHRS, CDR2 YFSETQ. The CDR3 has 14 residues. The CDR3 reads CASSWSGGSYEQYF. CDR3 sequence (DNA): TGCGCCAGCAGCTGGTCGGGTGGCTCCTACGAGCAGTACTTC. Together with reference TRBV5-1 and TRBJ2-7, the CDR3 gives the full variable domain: KAGVTQTPRYLIKTRGQQVTLSCSPISGHRSVSWYQQTPGQGLQFLFEYFSETQRNKGNFPGRFSGRQFSNSRSEMNVSTLELGDSALYLCASSWSGGSYEQYFGPGTRLTVT.

This clonotype was counted only a few times. The chain is built from TRBV4-2 and TRBJ2-1; D is uncertain. V lost 0 bases and J lost 7, with 19 bases in between. CDR1 and CDR2 from the germline V gene are LGHNA and YNFKEQ. There are 17 residues in the CDR3. CDR3 nucleotides: TGTGCCAGCAGCCAAGATTTTGTTGGAGCCTACCCTAATGAGCAGTTCTTC. Amino acids: CASSQDFVGAYPNEQFF.

Ten or more counts support this clonotype. This chain uses TRBV12-3 or TRBV12-4 with TRBJ2-1; 8 bases agree with TRBD2. The V and J ends lost 7 bases and 0 bases, in that order; junction bases with no gene match: 8. The CDR3 spans 16 residues. For the CDR3, the DNA is TGTGCCAGCAATCCGGGGGGGTCTAGCTCCTACAATGAGCAGTTCTTC. Translation gives CASNPGGSSSYNEQFF.

This clonotype was seen more than once but under ten times. This rearrangement joins TRBV12-3 or TRBV12-4 to TRBJ2-1; D unresolved. V shed 7 bases and J shed 7 bases, with 11 bases lying between them. The CDR3 covers 12 residues. DNA for the CDR3: TGTGCCAGCACCCCGGACCAGAATGAGCAGTTCTTC. Translation: CASTPDQNEQFF.

The chain uses TRBV4-3 and TRBJ2-1; 9 bases match TRBD2. The CDR3 runs to 15 residues. The germline V gene encodes CDR1 LGHNA and CDR2 YSLEER. J lost 7 bases, V lost 1 base, and 5 bases had no gene match. The CDR3 coding sequence is TGCGCCAGCAGCCAAGCTAGCGGGGCCTCAAATGAGCAGTTCTTC. It translates to CASSQASGASNEQFF.